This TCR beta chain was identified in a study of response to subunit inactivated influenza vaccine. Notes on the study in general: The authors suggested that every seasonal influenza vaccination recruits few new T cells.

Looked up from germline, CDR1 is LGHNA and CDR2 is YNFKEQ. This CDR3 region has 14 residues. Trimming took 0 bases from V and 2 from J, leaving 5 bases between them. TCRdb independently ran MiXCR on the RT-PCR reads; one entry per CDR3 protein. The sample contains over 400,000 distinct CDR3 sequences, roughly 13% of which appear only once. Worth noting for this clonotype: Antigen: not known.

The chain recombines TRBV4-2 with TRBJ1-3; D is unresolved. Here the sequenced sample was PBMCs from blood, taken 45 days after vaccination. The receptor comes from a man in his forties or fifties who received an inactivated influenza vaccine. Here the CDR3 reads CASSQDFPGNTIYF. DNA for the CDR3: TGTGCCAGCAGCCAAGATTTCCCTGGAAACACCATATATTTT.